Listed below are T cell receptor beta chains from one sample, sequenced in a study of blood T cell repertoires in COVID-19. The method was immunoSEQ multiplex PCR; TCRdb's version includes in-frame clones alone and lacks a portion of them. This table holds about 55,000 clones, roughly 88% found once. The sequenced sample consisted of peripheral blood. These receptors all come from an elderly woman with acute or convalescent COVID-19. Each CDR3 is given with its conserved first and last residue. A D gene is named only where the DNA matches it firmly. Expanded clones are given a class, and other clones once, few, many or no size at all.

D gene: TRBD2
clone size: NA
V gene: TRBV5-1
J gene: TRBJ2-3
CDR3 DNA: TGCGCCAGCAGCCGAGGACTAGCGGGCAGAGATACGCAGTATTTT
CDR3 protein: CASSRGLAGRDTQYF

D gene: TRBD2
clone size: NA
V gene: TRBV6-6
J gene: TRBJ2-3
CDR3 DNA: TGTGCCAGCAGTCCGTTGATTAGCGGGAGAGGCACAGATACGCAGTATTTT
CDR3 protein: CASSPLISGRGTDTQYF

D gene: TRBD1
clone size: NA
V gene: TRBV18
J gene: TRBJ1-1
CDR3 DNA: TGTGCCAGCTCACACGACAGGGGTCGACTGCGAGAGACTATGAACACTGAAGCTTTCTTT
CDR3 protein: CASSHDRGRLRETMNTEAFF

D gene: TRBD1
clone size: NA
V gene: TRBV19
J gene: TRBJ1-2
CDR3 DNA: TGTGCCAGTAGTCCTCCCGGGACAGGGGGTGATCGCTACACCTTC
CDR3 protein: CASSPPGTGGDRYTF

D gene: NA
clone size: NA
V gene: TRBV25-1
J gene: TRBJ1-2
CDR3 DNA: TGTGCCAGCGGAGAAACAGGCAGGGCTTTGGGCTACACCTTC
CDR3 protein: CASGETGRALGYTF

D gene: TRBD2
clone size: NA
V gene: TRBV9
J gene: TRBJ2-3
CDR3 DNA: TGTGCCAGCAGCGTAGCTAGCGGGGGGTGGGATACGCAGTATTTT
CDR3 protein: CASSVASGGWDTQYF

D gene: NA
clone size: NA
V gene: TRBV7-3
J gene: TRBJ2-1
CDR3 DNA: TGTGCCAGCAGCTCATTTGGGCCATACAATGAGCAGTTCTTC
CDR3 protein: CASSSFGPYNEQFF

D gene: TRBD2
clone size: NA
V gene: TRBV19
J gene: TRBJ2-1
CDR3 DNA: TGTGCCAGTAGTATATCCGGGACTAGCAGCATCCGTTACAATGAGCAGTTCTTC
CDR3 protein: CASSISGTSSIRYNEQFF

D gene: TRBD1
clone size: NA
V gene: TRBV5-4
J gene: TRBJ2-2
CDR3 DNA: TGTGCCAGCAGCGGCGACAGGGGAGCCGGGGAGCTGTTTTTT
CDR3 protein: CASSGDRGAGELFF

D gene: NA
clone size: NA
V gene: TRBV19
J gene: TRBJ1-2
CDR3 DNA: TGTGCCAGTAGTACCCGACAGCTGAACTATGGCTACACCTTC
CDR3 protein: CASSTRQLNYGYTF

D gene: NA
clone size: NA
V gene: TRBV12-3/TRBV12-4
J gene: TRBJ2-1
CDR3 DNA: TGTGCCAGCAGGCCGCTACGCAATGAGCAGTTCTTC
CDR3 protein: CASRPLRNEQFF

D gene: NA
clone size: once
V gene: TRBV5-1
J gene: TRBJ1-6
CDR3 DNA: TGCGCCAGCAGCCAAACCCGGGACACAGATAATTCACCCCTCCACTTT
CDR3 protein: CASSQTRDTDNSPLHF

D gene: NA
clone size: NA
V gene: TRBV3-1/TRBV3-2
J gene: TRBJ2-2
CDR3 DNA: TGTGCCAGCAGCCAGTGGCAGACCGGGGAGCTGTTTTTT
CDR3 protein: CASSQWQTGELFF

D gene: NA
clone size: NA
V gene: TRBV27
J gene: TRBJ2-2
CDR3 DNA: TGTGCCAGCTTCCGGGTGGGACAAGGCTTGAACACCGGGGAGCTGTTTTTT
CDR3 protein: CASFRVGQGLNTGELFF

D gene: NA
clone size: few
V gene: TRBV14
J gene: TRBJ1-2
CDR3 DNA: TGTGCCAGCAGCTACGACAGGCTGGGCTACACCTTC
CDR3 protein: CASSYDRLGYTF

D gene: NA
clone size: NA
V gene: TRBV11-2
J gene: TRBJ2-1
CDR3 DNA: TGTGCCAGCAGCTTAGAGTCCGGTGAGCAGTTCTTC
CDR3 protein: CASSLESGEQFF

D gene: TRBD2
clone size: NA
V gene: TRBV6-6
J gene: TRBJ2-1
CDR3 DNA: TGTGCCAGCAGCCGACTAGCGGGAGAGGGCGAGCAGTTCTTC
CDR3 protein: CASSRLAGEGEQFF

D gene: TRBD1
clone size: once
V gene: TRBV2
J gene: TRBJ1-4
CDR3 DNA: TGTGCCAGCAGCTTCCGACAGGGGGAGAGTGAAAAACTGTTTTTT
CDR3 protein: CASSFRQGESEKLFF

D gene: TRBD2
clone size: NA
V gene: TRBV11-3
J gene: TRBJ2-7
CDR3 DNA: TGTGCCAGCAGCTCGATACGGGAGGCTAGCGAGCAGTACTTC
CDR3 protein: CASSSIREASEQYF

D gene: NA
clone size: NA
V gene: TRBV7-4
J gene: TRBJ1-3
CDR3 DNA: TGTGCCAGCAGGCGTCCTCAGGGGACTGGAAACACCATATATTTT
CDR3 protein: CASRRPQGTGNTIYF

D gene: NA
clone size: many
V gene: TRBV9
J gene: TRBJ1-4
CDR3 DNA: TGTGCCAGCAGCGTAGTTGGCAGAACTAATGAAAAACTGTTTTTT
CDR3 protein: CASSVVGRTNEKLFF

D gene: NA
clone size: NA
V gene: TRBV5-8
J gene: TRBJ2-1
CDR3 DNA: TGTGCCAGCACCTCCCGCGGGGGACAAAGGCTCAATGAGCAGTTCTTC
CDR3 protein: CASTSRGGQRLNEQFF